Below, 11 T cell receptor beta chains from the same sample are listed, as sequenced in a study of cytomegalovirus exposure and HLA in healthy donors. Both 60 Vbeta primers and 13 Jbeta primers went into the PCR. Data came from immunoSEQ multiplex PCR; TCRdb stores just in-frame clones and leaves some out. The profile shows a few hundred thousand clones, less than 80% of them singletons. The material sequenced was PBMCs. The receptor set was obtained from a girl under 10 years old in good health and CMV-seronegative.

V gene TRBV5-1 combines with J gene TRBJ2-1; 9 bases align to TRBD1. The V and J ends lost 0 bases and 4 bases, in that order; junction bases with no gene match: 5. Germline CDR1 and CDR2: SGHRS and YFSETQ. The CDR3 contains 16 residues. CDR3 bases: TGCGCCAGCAGCTTGGGAGGGACAGGGAGATACAATGAGCAGTTCTTC. Translation: CASSLGGTGRYNEQFF.

The count of this clone is one. V and J are TRBV5-4 and TRBJ1-6; D call uncertain. The CDR3 covers 16 residues. In germline, CDR1 is SGHNT, CDR2 YYREEE (reference sequence). The ends were cut back, 3 bases at V and 10 bases at J, with 20 bases in the middle. The DNA for the CDR3 is TGTGCCAGCAGCTATGGGAGGGCAGTCCTGGGGTCACCCCTCCACTTT. Translated, it gives CASSYGRAVLGSPLHF.

The chain is built from TRBV5-4 and TRBJ2-3; 12 positions match TRBD2. From germline, CDR1 is SGHNT and CDR2 YYREEE (reference sequence). The length of the CDR3 is 20 residues. The V gene end was trimmed by 3 bases and the J gene end by 3 bases; junction bases not matched to a gene: 17. CDR3 DNA: TGTGCCAGCAGCTCCAGCCGACTAGCGGGAGTCGGTATGGGGACAGATACGCAGTATTTT. It specifies CASSSSRLAGVGMGTDTQYF.

This chain connects TRBV19 to TRBJ2-1, with TRBD2 identical over 10 bases. CDR1 and CDR2 from the germline V gene are LNHDA and SQIVND (reference sequence). The CDR3 covers 16 residues. J gave up 7 bases and V 3 bases, and 9 bases lay outside the gene matches. DNA for the CDR3: TGTGCCAGTAGTATGTCCAGCGGGGGGGCCAAAAATGAGCAGTTCTTC. Protein sequence: CASSMSSGGAKNEQFF.

This clone was detected only a few times. The V and J genes are TRBV6-5 and TRBJ2-1, with TRBD2 matching 10 bases. CDR1 is MNHEY and CDR2 is SVGAGI in the germline V gene. The J segment lost 9 bases and the V segment lost 5 bases, leaving 10 bases of the junction unmatched. The CDR3 extends over 15 amino acids. CDR3 bases: TGTGCCAGCAGTCTAATAGCGGGAGGCGGGGCTGAGCAGTTCTTC. It codes for CASSLIAGGGAEQFF.

The chain employs TRBV4-2 and TRBJ2-5; 9 nucleotides align to TRBD2. The length of the CDR3 is 16 residues. CDR1 and CDR2 from the germline V gene are LGHNA and YNFKEQ. The junction had 6 bases not matched to a gene; V was cut back by 2 bases and J by 2 bases. The CDR3 loop is CASSQSSGAAQETQYF. CDR3 coding DNA: TGTGCCAGCAGCCAATCTAGCGGGGCCGCTCAAGAGACCCAGTACTTC.

The chain has TRBV7-2 and TRBJ2-7, with 9 positions matching TRBD1. The CDR3 covers 16 residues. Trimming cost V 4 bases and J 0 bases; bases outside gene matches: 7. The germline CDR1 and CDR2 sequences are SGHTA and FQGNSA. The chain's CDR3 is CASSWNRDRASYEQYF. The CDR3 bases are TGTGCCAGCAGCTGGAACCGGGACAGGGCCTCCTACGAGCAGTACTTC.

This clone was recorded once. The CDR3 nucleotides read TGTGCCAGCAGCGTAGGTGGTAGCGGAGACACAGATACGCAGTATTTT. It translates to CASSVGGSGDTDTQYF. The chain employs TRBV9 and TRBJ2-3, with D maybe TRBD2 (6 bases). The CDR3 loop spans 16 amino acids. V lost 0 bases and J lost 2, with 13 bases in between. Germline assignment: CDR1 SGDLS and CDR2 YYNGEE.

This clone was seen only a few times. The V call is TRBV10-3, the J call TRBJ2-7, with D possibly TRBD2 on 6 matching bases. Germline V gene data show CDR1 as ENHRY and CDR2 as SYGVKD. Trimming pared 10 bases from V and 3 bases from J, leaving 13 bases between. The CDR3 sequence is 12 residues long. In nucleotides, the CDR3 is TGTGCCACCCGGGACTTCGACTACGAGCAGTACTTC. Its translation: CATRDFDYEQYF.

J is TRBJ1-1 and V is TRBV2; D gene uncertain. Trimming removed 4 bases at V and 4 bases at J, with 13 bases between. CDR3 size: 14 residues. From germline, CDR1 is SNHLY and CDR2 FYNNEI. CDR3 sequence (DNA): TGTGCCAGCAGTGTGGAGGCGGGTAGCACTGAAGCTTTCTTT. This translates into CASSVEAGSTEAFF.

The genes are TRBV5-4 and TRBJ1-2; 11 nucleotides agree with TRBD1. The V segment lost 0 bases and the J segment 9 bases; nucleotides outside the gene matches: 4. Per the germline V gene, CDR1 is SGHNT and CDR2 is YYREEE (reference sequence). This CDR3 has 14 residues. Written as DNA, the CDR3 is TGTGCCAGCAGCTTGGTGGACAGGGGGCGTAGCTACACCTTC. It is translated as CASSLVDRGRSYTF.